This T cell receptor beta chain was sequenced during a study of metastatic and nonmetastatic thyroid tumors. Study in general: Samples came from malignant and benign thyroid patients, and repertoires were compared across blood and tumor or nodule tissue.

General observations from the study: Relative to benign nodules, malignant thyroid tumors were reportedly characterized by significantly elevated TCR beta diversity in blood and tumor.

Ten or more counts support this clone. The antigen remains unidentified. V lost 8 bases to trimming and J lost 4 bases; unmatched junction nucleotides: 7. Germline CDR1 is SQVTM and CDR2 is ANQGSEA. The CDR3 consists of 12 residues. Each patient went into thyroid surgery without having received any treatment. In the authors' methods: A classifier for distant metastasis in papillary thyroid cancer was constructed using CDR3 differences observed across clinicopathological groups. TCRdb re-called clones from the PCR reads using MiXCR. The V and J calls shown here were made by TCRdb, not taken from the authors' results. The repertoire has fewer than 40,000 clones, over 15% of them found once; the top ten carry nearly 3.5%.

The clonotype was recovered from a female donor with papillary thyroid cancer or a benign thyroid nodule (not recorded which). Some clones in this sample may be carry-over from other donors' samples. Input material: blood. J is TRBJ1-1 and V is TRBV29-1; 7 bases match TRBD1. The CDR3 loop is CSLDRASTEAFF. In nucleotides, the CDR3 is TGCAGCCTCGACAGGGCTAGCACTGAAGCTTTCTTT.